This T cell receptor (beta chain) is drawn from a study of T cells in Graves' hyperthyroidism and ophthalmopathy (dated by TCRdb to between 2019 and 2020). Regarding the complete study: Peripheral blood samples were taken at initial diagnosis, before any treatment was given. The 90 to 100 discovery patients were randomly split 7:3 into training and test sets. The paper reports TCR Vbeta CDR3 sequencing of 130 to 150 peripheral blood samples: fewer than 50 ophthalmopathy, fewer than 80 hyperthyroidism and approximately 17 progressor patients. Thyroid tissue and blood T-cell repertoires from six Graves' hyperthyroidism patients were also compared in the study. To identify TCR V-J signatures that set the groups apart, the researchers used a discovery cohort of about a hundred patients, made up of fewer than 50 with Graves' ophthalmopathy and 57 with stable Graves' hyperthyroidism. Prospective prediction of ophthalmopathy was tested in an independent validation cohort consisting of fewer than 20 hyperthyroidism patients and some 15 patients who later progressed to ophthalmopathy. Once sampling was done, hyperthyroidism patients were given methimazole at a starting dose of 30 mg daily, whereas ophthalmopathy patients were given high-dose intravenous methylprednisolone. What the authors observed across the whole study: Most expanded thyroid clonotypes (frequency above 0.001) were also detected in blood, a finding suggesting that blood repertoires may reflect thyroid immune responses. A 13 V-J signature model separated ophthalmopathy from stable hyperthyroidism, with roughly 88% sensitivity and roughly 81% specificity in cross-validation and 80%/75% in testing. No statistical method was used to set the sample size in advance, and investigators knew the group allocation. In validation, the model predicted progression to ophthalmopathy a median of roughly six months before onset, with roughly 70% sensitivity and 72.22% specificity.

In the germline V gene, CDR1 corresponds to MGHDK and CDR2 to SYGVNS. Trimming at the junction amounts to 3 bases on V and 6 bases on J, and the germline ends lie 12 bases apart. The CDR3 holds 13 amino acids from the cysteine to the phenylalanine. Only the CDR3 DNA is retained, 39 bases long and in frame from the first base. The TCR beta CDR3 regions were amplified from the RNA transcripts. For the first round of RT-PCR on the TCR CDR3, the HTBI primer set was used together with the Qiagen OneStep RT-PCR kit. Libraries were constructed in a second round of multiplex PCR, after which size selection and purification were performed. The libraries were sequenced on an Illumina HiSeq2000 using paired-end 100 bp reads. The original methods were these. Raw data were processed with SOAPnuke, discarding reads with adapters, uncalled bases, mean Phred below 15, or no exact constant-primer or identifier match. High-quality paired reads were merged with COPE v1.2.5, and unique nucleotide sequences were defined as clonotypes. Clonotypes were aligned to IMGT TRBV, TRBD and TRBJ reference segments using MiTCR v1.1. Only V-J combinations with frequency above 0.0001, covering about 99% of repertoires, were analysed. The TCS score was defined as the ratio of F50 (clonal expansion) to E x V (chaos), calculated using BLOSUM62-based TCRdist between CDR3 peptides within each V-J. Welch's t-statistics and random forest reduced around 520 V-J features to 10 to 15, which were used in a naive Bayes classifier (R e1071). TCRdb cleaned the public reads at Q25 with fastp, built clones with MiXCR and kept in-frame beta chains. Rows with one shared CDR3 protein collapse into an entry with the most common genes and DNA. The V and J calls were not made by the authors but by TCRdb's processing. Counted in this sample were hundreds of thousands of distinct CDR3 sequences; approximately 16% of them appeared once. The top ten constitute around 19% of the sample.

Stable Graves' hyperthyroidism was defined as no progression to ophthalmopathy during 18 months of follow-up. Hyperthyroidism patients were newly diagnosed, with disease duration under 2 months, and aged 18 to 65 years. Patients with uncontrolled infections, other autoimmune diseases, pregnancy or lactation were excluded. Diagnoses relied on clinical symptoms, serum thyroxine and TRAb, thyroid ultrasound and orbital computed tomography. PBMCs were separated from under 11 ml of fresh peripheral blood using Ficoll-Paque density gradient centrifugation. Total RNA was extracted using Trizol reagent, and RNA quality was assessed on an Agilent 2100 Bioanalyzer. In regard to this clonotype: The antigen this receptor binds is unknown. Base qualities are not at hand, and no much larger clone is one base apart.

The chain uses TRBV25-1 and TRBJ2-7; no D gene is confidently identified. The sample taken for sequencing was blood. The TCR originated in a woman under 30 with Graves' hyperthyroidism. The sequenced DNA: TGTGCCAGCAGTGAGTTGAATCTTGGCGAGCAGTACTTC. Its translation is CASSELNLGEQYF.